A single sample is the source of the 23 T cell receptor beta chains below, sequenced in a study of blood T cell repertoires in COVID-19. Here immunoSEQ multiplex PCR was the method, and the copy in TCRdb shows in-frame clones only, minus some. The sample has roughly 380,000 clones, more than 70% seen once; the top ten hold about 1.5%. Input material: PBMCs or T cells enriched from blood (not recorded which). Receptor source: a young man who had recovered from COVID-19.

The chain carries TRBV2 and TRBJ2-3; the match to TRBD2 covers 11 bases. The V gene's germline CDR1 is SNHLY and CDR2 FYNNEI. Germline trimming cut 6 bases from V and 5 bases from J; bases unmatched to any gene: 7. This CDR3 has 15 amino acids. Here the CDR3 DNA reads TGTGCCAGCAGGGGTAGCGGGGGGGCCTTAGATACGCAGTATTTT. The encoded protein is CASRGSGGALDTQYF.

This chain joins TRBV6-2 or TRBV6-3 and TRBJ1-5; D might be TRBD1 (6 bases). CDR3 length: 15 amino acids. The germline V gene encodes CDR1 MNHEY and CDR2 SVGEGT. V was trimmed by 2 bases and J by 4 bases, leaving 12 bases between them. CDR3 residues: CASSYPTGANQPQHF. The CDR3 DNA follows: TGTGCCAGCAGTTACCCGACAGGTGCAAATCAGCCCCAGCATTTT.

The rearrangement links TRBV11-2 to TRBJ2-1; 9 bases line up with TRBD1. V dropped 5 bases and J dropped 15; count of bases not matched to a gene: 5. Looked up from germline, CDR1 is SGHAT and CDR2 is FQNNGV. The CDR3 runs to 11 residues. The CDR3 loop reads CASSNRDRVFF. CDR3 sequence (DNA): TGTGCCAGCAGCAACCGGGACAGGGTGTTCTTC. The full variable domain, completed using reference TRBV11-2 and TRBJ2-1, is EAGVAQSPRYKIIEKRQSVAFWCNPISGHATLYWYQQILGQGPKLLIQFQNNGVVDDSQLPKDRFSAERLKGVDSTLKIQPAKLEDSAVYLCASSNRDRVFFGPGTRLTVL.

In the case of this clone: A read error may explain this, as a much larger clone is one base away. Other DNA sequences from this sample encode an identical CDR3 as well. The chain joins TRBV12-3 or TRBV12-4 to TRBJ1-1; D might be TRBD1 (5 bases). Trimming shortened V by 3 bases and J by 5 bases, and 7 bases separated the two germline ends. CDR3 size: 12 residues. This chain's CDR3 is CASSFPGTEAFF. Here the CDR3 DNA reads TGTGCCAGCAGTTTCCCAGGGACTGAAGCTTTCTTT.

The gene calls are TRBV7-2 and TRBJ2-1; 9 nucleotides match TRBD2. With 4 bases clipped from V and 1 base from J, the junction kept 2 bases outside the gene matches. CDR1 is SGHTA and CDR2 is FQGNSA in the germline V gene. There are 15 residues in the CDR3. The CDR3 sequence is CASSSLAGSYNEQFF. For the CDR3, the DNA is TGTGCCAGCAGCTCCCTAGCGGGGTCCTACAATGAGCAGTTCTTC.

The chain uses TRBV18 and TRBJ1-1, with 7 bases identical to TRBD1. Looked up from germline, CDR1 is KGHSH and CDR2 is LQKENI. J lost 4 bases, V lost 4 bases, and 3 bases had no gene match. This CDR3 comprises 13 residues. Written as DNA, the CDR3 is TGTGCCAGCTCACTGACAGGGATCACTGAAGCTTTCTTT. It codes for CASSLTGITEAFF. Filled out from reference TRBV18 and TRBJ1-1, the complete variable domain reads NAGVMQNPRHLVRRRGQEARLRCSPMKGHSHVYWYRQLPEEGLKFMVYLQKENIIDESGMPKERFSAEFPKEGPSILRIQQVVRGDSAAYFCASSLTGITEAFFGQGTRLTVV.

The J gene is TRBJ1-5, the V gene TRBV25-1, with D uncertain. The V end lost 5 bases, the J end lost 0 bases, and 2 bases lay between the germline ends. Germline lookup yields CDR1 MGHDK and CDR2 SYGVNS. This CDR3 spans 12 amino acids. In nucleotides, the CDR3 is TGTGCCAGCAGTCTTAGCAATCAGCCCCAGCATTTT. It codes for CASSLSNQPQHF.

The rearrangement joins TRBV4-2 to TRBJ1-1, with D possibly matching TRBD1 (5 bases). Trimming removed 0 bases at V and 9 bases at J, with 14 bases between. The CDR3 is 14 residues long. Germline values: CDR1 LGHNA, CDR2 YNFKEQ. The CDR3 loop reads CASSQEQAREKAFF. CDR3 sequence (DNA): TGTGCCAGCAGCCAAGAGCAAGCCAGGGAAAAAGCTTTCTTT.

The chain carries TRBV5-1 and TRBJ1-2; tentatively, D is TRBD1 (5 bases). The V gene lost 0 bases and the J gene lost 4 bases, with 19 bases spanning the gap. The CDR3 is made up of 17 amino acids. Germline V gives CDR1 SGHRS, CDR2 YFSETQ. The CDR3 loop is CASSLAGSGRGAYGYTF. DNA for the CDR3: TGCGCCAGCAGCTTGGCTGGTTCAGGGCGAGGTGCCTATGGCTACACCTTC.

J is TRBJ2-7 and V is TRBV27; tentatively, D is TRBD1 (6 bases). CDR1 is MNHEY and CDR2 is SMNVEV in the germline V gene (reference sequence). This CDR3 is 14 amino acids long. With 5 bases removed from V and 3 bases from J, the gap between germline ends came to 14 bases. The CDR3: CASSDTGTGYEQYF. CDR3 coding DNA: TGTGCCAGCAGTGACACAGGGACGGGCTACGAGCAGTACTTC.

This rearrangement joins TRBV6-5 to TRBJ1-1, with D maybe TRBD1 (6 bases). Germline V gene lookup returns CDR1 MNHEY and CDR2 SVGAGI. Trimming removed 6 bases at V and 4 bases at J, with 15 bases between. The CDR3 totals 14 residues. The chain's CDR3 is CASSRGQPVTEAFF. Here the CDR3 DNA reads TGTGCCAGCAGCCGCGGACAGCCAGTCACTGAAGCTTTCTTT.

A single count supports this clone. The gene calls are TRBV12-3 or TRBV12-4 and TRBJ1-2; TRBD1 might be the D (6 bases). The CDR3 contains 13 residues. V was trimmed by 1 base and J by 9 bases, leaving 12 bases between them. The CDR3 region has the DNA TGTGCCAGCAGTTTAGGGGGGGGCAGGAGCTACACCTTC. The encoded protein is CASSLGGGRSYTF.

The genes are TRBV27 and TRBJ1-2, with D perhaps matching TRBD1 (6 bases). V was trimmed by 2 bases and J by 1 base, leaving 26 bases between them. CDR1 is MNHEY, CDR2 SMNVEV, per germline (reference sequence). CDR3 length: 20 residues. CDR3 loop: CASSLRPPFAIGTINYGYTF. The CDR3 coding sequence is TGTGCCAGCAGTTTAAGACCCCCATTCGCGATAGGGACAATTAACTATGGCTACACCTTC.

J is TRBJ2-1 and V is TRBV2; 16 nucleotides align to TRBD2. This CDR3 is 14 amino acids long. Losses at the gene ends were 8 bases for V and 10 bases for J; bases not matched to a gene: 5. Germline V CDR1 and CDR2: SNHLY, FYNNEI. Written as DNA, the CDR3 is TGTGCCAGCGGGACTAGCGGGGGGGCGAAGGAGCAGTTCTTC. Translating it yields CASGTSGGAKEQFF.

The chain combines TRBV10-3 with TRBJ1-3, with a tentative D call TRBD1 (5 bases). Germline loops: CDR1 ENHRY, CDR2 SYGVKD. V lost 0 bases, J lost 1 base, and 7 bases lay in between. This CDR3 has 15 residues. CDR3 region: CAISESGVSGNTIYF. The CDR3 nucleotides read TGTGCCATCAGTGAGTCAGGGGTTTCTGGAAACACCATATATTTT.

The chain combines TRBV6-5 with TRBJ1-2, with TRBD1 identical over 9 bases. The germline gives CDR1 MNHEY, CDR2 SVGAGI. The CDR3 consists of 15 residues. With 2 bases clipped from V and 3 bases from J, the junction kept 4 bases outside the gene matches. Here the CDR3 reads CASSYGDRDYYGYTF. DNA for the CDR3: TGTGCCAGCAGTTACGGGGACAGGGACTACTATGGCTACACCTTC.

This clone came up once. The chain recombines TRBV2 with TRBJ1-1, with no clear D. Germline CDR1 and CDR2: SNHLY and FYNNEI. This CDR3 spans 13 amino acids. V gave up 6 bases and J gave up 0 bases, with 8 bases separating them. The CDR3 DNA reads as TGTGCCAGCAGATTAGAGATGAACACTGAAGCTTTCTTT. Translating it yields CASRLEMNTEAFF.

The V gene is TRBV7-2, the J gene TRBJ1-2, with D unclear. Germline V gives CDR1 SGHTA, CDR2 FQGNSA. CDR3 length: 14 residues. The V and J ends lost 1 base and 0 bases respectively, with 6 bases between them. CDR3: CASSLGSTNYGYTF. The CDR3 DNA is TGTGCCAGCAGCTTAGGCAGTACTAACTATGGCTACACCTTC.

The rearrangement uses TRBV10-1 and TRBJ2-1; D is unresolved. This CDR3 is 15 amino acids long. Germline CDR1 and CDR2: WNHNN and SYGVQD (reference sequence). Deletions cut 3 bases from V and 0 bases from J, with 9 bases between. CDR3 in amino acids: CASSERRSSYNEQFF. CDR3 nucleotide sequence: TGCGCCAGCAGTGAACGACGGAGCTCCTACAATGAGCAGTTCTTC.

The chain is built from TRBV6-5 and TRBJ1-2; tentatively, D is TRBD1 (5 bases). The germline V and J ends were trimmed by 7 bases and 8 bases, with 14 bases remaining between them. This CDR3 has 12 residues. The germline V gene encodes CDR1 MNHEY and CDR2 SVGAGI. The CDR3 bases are TGTGCCAGCACTAACGTGGGGGGAGGCTACACCTTC. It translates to CASTNVGGGYTF.

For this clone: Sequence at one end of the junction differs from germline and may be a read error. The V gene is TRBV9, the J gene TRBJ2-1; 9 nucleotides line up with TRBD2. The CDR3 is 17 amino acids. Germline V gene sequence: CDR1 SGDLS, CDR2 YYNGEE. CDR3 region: CASSARTGTSSNNEQFF. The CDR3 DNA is TGTGCCAGCAGCGCACGGACCGGGACTAGCTCCAACAATGAGCAGTTCTTC.

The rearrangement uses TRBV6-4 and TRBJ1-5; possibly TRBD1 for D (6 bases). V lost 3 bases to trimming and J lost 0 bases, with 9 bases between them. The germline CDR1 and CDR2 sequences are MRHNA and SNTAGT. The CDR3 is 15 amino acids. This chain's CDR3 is CASSEQGYSNQPQHF. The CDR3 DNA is TGTGCCAGCAGTGAACAGGGATATAGCAATCAGCCCCAGCATTTT.

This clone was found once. CDR3 region: CASRPDRDSSPLHF. CDR3 nucleotide sequence: TGTGCCAGCAGGCCGGACAGGGACAGCTCACCCCTCCACTTT. The chain couples TRBV2 to TRBJ1-6, with 8 bases that match TRBD1. V was pared by 6 bases and J by 10 bases, with 8 bases of the junction left unmatched. Looked up from germline, CDR1 is SNHLY and CDR2 is FYNNEI. The CDR3 sequence is 14 residues long.